This passage covers 30 T cell receptor beta chains from one sample sequenced in a study of technical replicates of blood from a handful of donors. Repertoires were generated with immunoSEQ multiplex PCR, while TCRdb's copy carries only in-frame clones and drops some. This sample has around 62,000 clones, with roughly 98% found just once. The sample comprised T cells isolated from PBMCs. These receptors originate from a human donor in good health.

The chain recombines TRBV5-1 with TRBJ2-1; D not resolved. V lost 2 bases and J 4 bases, leaving 13 bases between the germline ends. The germline V gene encodes CDR1 SGHRS and CDR2 YFSETQ. The CDR3 extends over 15 amino acids. This CDR3 is CASSFIVGEYNEQFF. The CDR3, as DNA: TGCGCCAGCAGCTTCATAGTAGGAGAGTACAATGAGCAGTTCTTC.

V gene TRBV4-2 combines with J gene TRBJ2-5, with D possibly TRBD2 on 5 matching bases. Between the trimmed V and J ends, which lost 4 bases and 11 bases, there was a span of 17 bases. This CDR3 comprises 13 residues. Germline assignment: CDR1 LGHNA and CDR2 YNFKEQ. The CDR3 coding sequence is TGTGCCAGCAGCCCCGAGTCCCCTAGCTTTCAGTACTTC. Protein product: CASSPESPSFQYF.

This chain joins TRBV28 and TRBJ2-7; TRBD1 might be the D (6 bases). V lost 1 base, J lost 4 bases, and 17 bases lay in between. The CDR3 runs to 16 residues. CDR1 and CDR2 (germline): MDHEN, SYDVKM. The CDR3 DNA is TGTGCCAGCAGTTTATCCGGGGCAGGGGACCTTTACGAGCAGTACTTC. Residues: CASSLSGAGDLYEQYF.

The J gene is TRBJ1-1, the V gene TRBV5-1; 7 bases map to TRBD1. This CDR3 comprises 15 residues. Germline CDR1 and CDR2: SGHRS and YFSETQ. The junction had 11 bases not matched to a gene; V was cut back by 4 bases and J by 5 bases. CDR3 DNA sequence: TGCGCCAGCAGCGCTGACAGGGCCGTAGGGACTGAAGCTTTCTTT. It translates to CASSADRAVGTEAFF.

The rearrangement uses TRBV9 and TRBJ2-7, with D possibly being TRBD2 (5 bases). The CDR3 sequence is 13 residues long. The V end was cut by 3 bases, the J end by 3 bases, with 10 bases between. Germline CDR1 SGDLS, CDR2 YYNGEE. CDR3 region: CASSAGNLYEQYF. In DNA form, the CDR3 reads TGTGCCAGCAGCGCGGGGAATCTCTACGAGCAGTACTTC.

This chain links TRBV11-2 with TRBJ1-1; perhaps TRBD1 as D (5 bases). The CDR3 spans 13 residues. V was shortened by 3 bases and J by 7 bases, with 12 bases between the two germline ends. Germline loops: CDR1 SGHAT, CDR2 FQNNGV. The CDR3 DNA reads TGTGCCAGCAGCTTTCAGGGCAGCATTGAAGCTTTCTTT. This codes for CASSFQGSIEAFF.

The rearrangement joins TRBV5-1 to TRBJ2-1, with 12 positions matching TRBD2. This CDR3 is 18 amino acids long. Germline values: CDR1 SGHRS, CDR2 YFSETQ. V shed 4 bases, J shed 0 bases, and the junction held 8 bases outside the gene matches. CDR3 amino acids: CASSTTSGRTSSYNEQFF. CDR3 nucleotide sequence: TGCGCCAGCAGCACAACTAGCGGGAGGACCTCCTCCTACAATGAGCAGTTCTTC.

The gene calls are TRBV4-1 and TRBJ2-5; 8 positions match TRBD2. This CDR3 contains 15 residues. V shed 2 bases and J 1 base; nucleotides not matched to a gene: 3. Germline CDR1 and CDR2: MGHRA and YSYEKL. The CDR3 region has the DNA TGCGCCAGCAGCCAACCGAGCGGGGGCCAAGAGACCCAGTACTTC. It is translated as CASSQPSGGQETQYF.

This sequence joins TRBV7-6 and TRBJ2-5; 10 bases are a match to TRBD2. Trimming at V came to 2 bases and at J to 3 bases, leaving 9 bases not matched to a gene. The CDR3 is 17 amino acids. CDR1 and CDR2 (germline): SGHVS, FNYEAQ. CDR3 sequence reads: CASSLPEEGLAEETQYF. CDR3 nucleotides: TGTGCCAGCAGCTTACCAGAAGAAGGACTAGCGGAAGAGACCCAGTACTTC. Combining the CDR3 with reference TRBV7-6 and TRBJ2-5 gives the whole variable domain GAGVSQSPRYKVTKRGQDVALRCDPISGHVSLYWYRQALGQGPEFLTYFNYEAQQDKSGLPNDRFSAERPEGSISTLTIQRTEQRDSAMYRCASSLPEEGLAEETQYFGPGTRLLVL.

This clone was seen once. The chain joins TRBV27 to TRBJ1-5; weak D call: TRBD1 (6 bases). The CDR3 spans 14 residues. V shed 7 bases and J shed 4 bases, with 14 bases lying between them. Germline CDR1 is MNHEY and CDR2 is SMNVEV (reference sequence). The CDR3 DNA reads as TGTGCCAGCAAACACTCAGGGGAAAATCAGCCCCAGCATTTT. Its protein product is CASKHSGENQPQHF.

The CDR3 sequence is CASRGPATDTQYF. In DNA form, the CDR3 reads TGTGCCAGCAGGGGGCCTGCGACAGATACGCAGTATTTT. The genes are TRBV6-5 and TRBJ2-3; a possible D gene is TRBD1 (5 bases). This CDR3 has 13 residues. Germline V gene lookup returns CDR1 MNHEY and CDR2 SVGAGI. Trimming took 6 bases from V and 3 from J, leaving 10 bases between them.

The J gene is TRBJ2-1, the V gene TRBV11-2; 11 bases align to TRBD2. The V and J ends lost 0 bases and 8 bases, in that order; junction bases with no gene match: 3. Germline V gene data show CDR1 as SGHAT and CDR2 as FQNNGV. CDR3 length equals 15 residues. For the CDR3, the DNA is TGTGCCAGCAGCTTAGATAGCGGGAGGGGAGATGAGCAGTTCTTC. It yields the protein CASSLDSGRGDEQFF.

V usage is TRBV28 and J usage is TRBJ1-1, with 9 bases aligning to TRBD1. CDR3 length: 15 amino acids. The J segment lost 5 bases and the V segment lost 5 bases, leaving 9 bases of the junction unmatched. The germline CDR1 and CDR2 sequences are MDHEN and SYDVKM. CDR3 in DNA: TGTGCCAGCAGTCTACAGGGGGCTTCTCGGACTGAAGCTTTCTTT. Its translation is CASSLQGASRTEAFF.

The chain carries TRBV5-1 and TRBJ1-6, with TRBD1 matching over 9 bases. The trim removed 7 bases at V and 5 bases at J, leaving 10 bases unmatched. The CDR3 length is 16 residues. CDR1 is SGHRS, CDR2 YFSETQ, per germline. The CDR3 sequence: CASRPGTGLHNSPLHF. In DNA form, the CDR3 reads TGCGCCAGCCGTCCAGGGACAGGGCTACATAATTCACCCCTCCACTTT.

V usage is TRBV29-1 and J usage is TRBJ2-3; perhaps TRBD2 as D (6 bases). The CDR3 length is 15 residues. CDR1 is SQVTM and CDR2 is ANQGSEA in the germline V gene. V dropped 4 bases and J dropped 0 bases, with 14 bases sitting between them. Written as DNA, the CDR3 is TGCAGCGTTGCTACTAGCCTTCTAAGCACAGATACGCAGTATTTT. Translating gives CSVATSLLSTDTQYF.

The V gene is TRBV29-1, the J gene TRBJ2-7; D call uncertain. The CDR3 is made up of 12 amino acids. V was clipped by 2 bases and J by 4 bases, with 9 bases between them. The germline V gene encodes CDR1 SQVTM and CDR2 ANQGSEA. The CDR3 sequence is CSVESVTYEQYF. In DNA form, the CDR3 reads TGCAGCGTTGAATCCGTTACATACGAGCAGTACTTC.

V gene TRBV2 combines with J gene TRBJ1-2, with 8 nucleotides matching TRBD1. Germline values: CDR1 SNHLY, CDR2 FYNNEI. The CDR3 covers 14 residues. V shed 6 bases, J shed 2 bases, and the junction held 5 bases outside the gene matches. CDR3 in amino acids: CASRRQGQNYGYTF. CDR3 DNA: TGTGCCAGCAGGAGACAGGGGCAAAACTATGGCTACACCTTC.

The chain is built from TRBV4-2 and TRBJ1-1; tentative D call: TRBD1 (5 bases). The length of the CDR3 is 13 residues. Germline CDR1 and CDR2: LGHNA and YNFKEQ. The V end lost 5 bases, the J end lost 2 bases, and 9 bases lay between the germline ends. CDR3 sequence: CASSGASNTEAFF. In DNA, the CDR3 is TGTGCCAGCAGCGGGGCATCTAACACTGAAGCTTTCTTT.

The chain carries TRBV15 and TRBJ2-7; perhaps TRBD2 as D (6 bases). CDR1 is LNHNV, CDR2 YYDKDF, per germline (reference sequence). This CDR3 has 14 amino acids. Trimming stripped 1 base from V and 4 bases from J, with 11 bases between. The DNA for the CDR3 is TGTGCCACCAGCAGAGGAGCGGGCGGTTACGAGCAGTACTTC. Its protein is CATSRGAGGYEQYF.

This clone was seen only once. The chain joins TRBV15 to TRBJ2-7; TRBD2 matches 9 bases. The CDR3 has 18 amino acids. Germline V CDR1 and CDR2: LNHNV, YYDKDF (reference sequence). Trimming took 1 base from V and 3 from J; bases not matched to a gene: 13. CDR3 coding DNA: TGTGCCACCAGCAGAGCGGGATTTACCGGGACTAGCTACTACGAGCAGTACTTC. It encodes CATSRAGFTGTSYYEQYF.

The chain joins TRBV19 to TRBJ2-1; TRBD2 matches at 11 bases. This CDR3 has 16 residues. CDR1 is LNHDA, CDR2 SQIVND, per germline (reference sequence). V lost 3 bases to trimming and J lost 8 bases; unmatched junction nucleotides: 9. The CDR3 sequence: CASSMISGGAYDEQFF. CDR3 in DNA: TGTGCCAGTAGTATGATTAGCGGGGGGGCATACGATGAGCAGTTCTTC.

This chain links TRBV18 with TRBJ2-7; 9 bases agree with TRBD1. The ends lost 1 base at V and 2 bases at J; junction bases unmatched: 6. This CDR3 contains 16 residues. Germline V gives CDR1 KGHSH, CDR2 LQKENI. CDR3 region: CASSPRQGEPTYEQYF. The CDR3, as DNA: TGTGCCAGCTCACCACGACAGGGGGAACCTACCTACGAGCAGTACTTC.

The rearrangement links TRBV7-9 to TRBJ2-7, with 14 bases aligning to TRBD2. CDR3 size: 16 residues. Germline lookup yields CDR1 SEHNR and CDR2 FQNEAQ (reference sequence). V lost 5 bases and J lost 5; bases outside the gene matches: 8. The chain's CDR3 is CASSPGTSGSHNEQYF. DNA for the CDR3: TGTGCCAGCAGCCCGGGGACTAGCGGGAGTCATAACGAGCAGTACTTC.

The chain links TRBV6-5 to TRBJ2-7; D unresolved. CDR3 length equals 13 residues. In germline, CDR1 is MNHEY, CDR2 SVGAGI. Trimming stripped 2 bases from V and 3 bases from J, with 8 bases between. The CDR3 bases are TGTGCCAGCAGTTACGATCCTAACTACGAGCAGTACTTC. As protein: CASSYDPNYEQYF.

The chain employs TRBV7-2 and TRBJ2-7; 10 bases match TRBD2. The trim removed 3 bases at V and 4 bases at J, leaving 9 bases unmatched. The CDR3 spans 16 residues. Per the germline V gene, CDR1 is SGHTA and CDR2 is FQGNSA. CDR3 in DNA: TGTGCCAGCAGCTTGTGGGGACTAGCGTCCCTATACGAGCAGTACTTC. This encodes CASSLWGLASLYEQYF.

The rearrangement links TRBV9 to TRBJ2-2; a possible D gene is TRBD2 (7 bases). With 0 bases removed from V and 3 bases from J, the gap between germline ends came to 18 bases. CDR3 length equals 18 residues. Germline-derived CDR1 and CDR2 are SGDLS and YYNGEE. CDR3 sequence reads: CASSVGGGETRDTGELFF. Written as DNA, the CDR3 is TGTGCCAGCAGCGTAGGAGGGGGGGAAACTAGAGACACCGGGGAGCTGTTTTTT.

V usage is TRBV11-3 and J usage is TRBJ1-1, with 7 bases that match TRBD1. Looked up from germline, CDR1 is SGHNT and CDR2 is YENEEA. The trim removed 5 bases at V and 6 bases at J, leaving 6 bases unmatched. The CDR3 runs to 13 residues. CDR3 DNA sequence: TGTGCCAGCAGCCCAGGGACAGACCCTGAAGCTTTCTTT. It specifies CASSPGTDPEAFF.

The V and J genes are TRBV7-9 and TRBJ2-7, with TRBD2 matching over 14 bases. V dropped 5 bases and J dropped 4; count of bases not matched to a gene: 4. The CDR3 is made up of 15 amino acids. Per germline, CDR1 SEHNR and CDR2 FQNEAQ (reference sequence). This CDR3 is CASSQWTSGRYEQYF. The DNA of the CDR3 is TGTGCCAGCAGCCAATGGACTAGCGGGAGGTACGAGCAGTACTTC.

This sequence joins TRBV30 and TRBJ2-7, with D unresolved. V lost 3 bases and J lost 4, with 7 bases in between. The CDR3 is 11 residues long. The germline V gene has CDR1 GTSNPN and CDR2 SVGIG (reference sequence). As DNA, the CDR3 is TGTGCCTGGAGAACTTATTACGAGCAGTACTTC. This translates into CAWRTYYEQYF.

The V gene is TRBV11-2, the J gene TRBJ2-5; D is ambiguous. This CDR3 spans 14 amino acids. The V end was cut by 3 bases, the J end by 2 bases, with 10 bases between. Per germline, CDR1 SGHAT and CDR2 FQNNGV. For the CDR3, the DNA is TGTGCCAGCAGCTTGGGCCCGCGACAAGAGACCCAGTACTTC. Protein sequence: CASSLGPRQETQYF.